This section outlines one T cell receptor (beta chain) sequence together with its context. The antigen it recognizes is unknown. Germline is not matched at one junction end, which may reflect a read error. This sample stems from a study of read filtering for tumor transcriptome and immune sequencing (dated by TCRdb to the early 2020s). For context, the study as a whole: The cohort had approximately 16 male and approximately 14 female patients with a mean age of roughly 66 years, ranging from about 47 to 90. Under revised international staging, about eight patients fell into R-ISS I, more than 15 into R-ISS II and six or seven into R-ISS III. After DNase treatment, whole-transcriptome libraries were prepared using the TruSeq RNA Access Library Prep Kit. Per sample, about 4 to 10.27 million TCR-region mapped reads were obtained with IR-seq, compared with only 85 to 1273 with RNA-seq. TCR repertoires obtained by targeted immune repertoire sequencing and by bulk whole-transcriptome sequencing performed on the same bone marrow samples were compared. A main aim was a read-filtering strategy for immune repertoire data, specifically whether clonotypes supported by a single read should be removed. General study outcomes and caveats: Compared with RNA-seq, IR-seq captured clonotypes at much greater depth and more reliably, and a smaller IR-seq throughput was enough to identify most of the shared clonotypes. The sorted CD138-negative fraction was not purified T cells but a mixed bone marrow immune population. In IR-seq, single-read clonotypes were approximately 82% of clonotypes but approximately 4% of total reads; in RNA-seq they were about 75% of clonotypes and more than 40% of reads. The correlation between IR-seq and RNA-seq shared clonotype proportions rose when single-read clonotypes were removed.

Bone marrow was sampled from every patient at the time of active disease. Isolation of bone marrow mononuclear cells was performed by Ficoll-Hypaque density gradient centrifugation. Myeloma plasma cells were removed and CD138-negative cells were obtained by negative selection following labeling with CD138 magnetic microbeads on a MACS separator. The purity of the isolated cells was checked by flow cytometry with CD138 antibodies on an Attune NxT. Total RNA was extracted using TRIzol reagent and was quantified on a NanoDrop spectrophotometer. For each patient, the CD138-negative bone marrow sample underwent paired RNA-seq and IR-seq. The CDR3 measures 16 amino acids from cysteine to phenylalanine. The DNA shown is the 48-base CDR3, in frame from base 1. CDR1 DFQATT and CDR2 SNEGSKA were looked up in the germline V gene (reference sequence). Starting from around 400 ng RNA, TCR libraries were constructed with the Immunoverse kit using molecular barcoded adaptors that cover the alpha/delta and beta/gamma chains. TCR library preparation used the same RNA that was used for transcriptome sequencing. An Illumina HiSeq 4000 with 2 x 150 cycles was used to sequence the TCR libraries. From the authors' description of their analysis: Using MiXCR, which included quality filtering and error correction, TCR reads were aligned to human V, D, J and C references and then assembled into CDR3 clonotypes. The tcR package in R was used to analyze clonotype counts and gene usage diversity. For inspection of raw mapping reads, RNA-seq reads were mapped by STAR aligner version 2.5.3a onto GRCh37 of the human genome. To test how sequencing depth affected the clonotypes detected, IR-seq fastq files were randomly downsampled with Seqtk 1.3. Using fastp trimming at Q25 and MiXCR clonotype assembly, TCRdb reanalyzed the public sequencing data and kept in-frame beta chains. Every CDR3 protein is listed once, alongside the most common genes and DNA of its rows. TCRdb, rather than the study authors, made the V and J calls. The sample profile shows 48,000 or so distinct CDR3 sequences; approximately 18% of them were found once. The ten biggest clones cover roughly 15% of the sample.

The sequence derives from a donor over 35 with multiple myeloma. Sequencing was carried out using a population of CD138-negative cells sorted from bone marrow. Taken with the paper, the label for cell subset or site translates to: bone marrow mononuclear cells depleted of CD138+ plasma/myeloma cells by negative magnetic selection. The sequence is built from TRBV20-1 and TRBJ2-3, with the D segment possibly TRBD1 or TRBD2, each aligning over 5 bases. At the DNA level, the sequence is TGCAGTGCTAGACCTCTGGTTTACTCTAGCACAGGTACGCAGTATTTT. It encodes CSARPLVYSSTGTQYF.